Presented here are 16 T cell receptor beta chains from one specimen sequenced in a study of blood T cell repertoires in COVID-19. Only in-frame clones appear in the TCRdb table, and some are missing; sequencing was by immunoSEQ multiplex PCR. The sample shows roughly 150,000 clones, 80% of them seen only once. Sequenced material: peripheral blood. Source of these receptors: a man in his sixties with acute or convalescent COVID-19.

This chain joins TRBV6-1 and TRBJ1-4; possibly TRBD1 for D (6 bases). This CDR3 has 15 amino acids. Germline V gene lookup returns CDR1 MNHNS and CDR2 SASEGT. V was trimmed by 2 bases and J by 2 bases, leaving 9 bases between them. The CDR3 sequence is CASSERGMTNEKLFF. The CDR3 nucleotides are TGTGCCAGCAGTGAAAGGGGGATGACTAATGAAAAACTGTTTTTT.

The CDR3 DNA reads TGTGCCAGCAGTGACTCAGACAATTCGGATGAAAAACTGTTTTTT. It translates to CASSDSDNSDEKLFF. J is TRBJ1-4 and V is TRBV6-4; D remains unclear. The CDR3 length is 15 residues. Germline CDR1 reads MRHNA; CDR2 reads SNTAGT. V was trimmed by 0 bases and J by 6 bases, leaving 11 bases between them.

The rearrangement uses TRBV7-2 and TRBJ1-2; TRBD1 matches at 8 bases. The CDR3 covers 14 residues. Germline trimming cut 7 bases from V and 8 bases from J; bases unmatched to any gene: 12. Per the germline V gene, CDR1 is SGHTA and CDR2 is FQGNSA. The CDR3 bases are TGTGCCAGCAAGTTAGAGCTTGGACAGGGCGGCTACACCTTC. This sequence encodes CASKLELGQGGYTF. Full variable domain (rest looked up from reference TRBV7-2 and TRBJ1-2): GAGVSQSPSNKVTEKGKDVELRCDPISGHTALYWYRQSLGQGLEFLIYFQGNSAPDKSGLPSDRFSAERTGGSVSTLTIQRTQQEDSAVYLCASKLELGQGGYTFGSGTRLTVV.

The rearrangement joins TRBV6-1 to TRBJ1-3; the match to TRBD1 covers 8 bases. The trim removed 2 bases at V and 2 bases at J, leaving 2 bases unmatched. This CDR3 contains 15 residues. Germline V gene sequence: CDR1 MNHNS, CDR2 SASEGT. The CDR3, as DNA: TGTGCCAGCAGTGAACTGACAGGGGCTGGAAACACCATATATTTT. This translates into CASSELTGAGNTIYF.

The V and J genes are TRBV19 and TRBJ1-5, with 9 positions matching TRBD1. V shed 5 bases, J shed 3 bases, and the junction held 11 bases outside the gene matches. The CDR3 has 17 amino acids. Germline CDR1 LNHDA, CDR2 SQIVND (reference sequence). CDR3 amino acids: CASSLHPGQGINQPQHF. CDR3 in DNA: TGTGCCAGTAGTTTACACCCGGGACAGGGTATCAATCAGCCCCAGCATTTT.

The chain combines TRBV19 with TRBJ2-3, with TRBD2 identical over 12 bases. V was clipped by 5 bases and J by 1 base; unmatched bases: 10. Germline lookup yields CDR1 LNHDA and CDR2 SQIVND (reference sequence). CDR3 size: 18 residues. The CDR3 loop reads CASSARTSGTRGTDTQYF. In DNA form, the CDR3 reads TGTGCCAGTAGTGCCCGGACTAGCGGGACGAGGGGCACAGATACGCAGTATTTT.

The J gene is TRBJ2-1, the V gene TRBV27, with a possible D match to TRBD2 (5 bases). Between the trimmed V and J ends, which lost 5 bases and 5 bases, there was a span of 10 bases. This CDR3 has 13 residues. CDR1 and CDR2 from the germline V gene are MNHEY and SMNVEV (reference sequence). The DNA for the CDR3 is TGTGCCAGCAGTAGCTGGGGAGACAATGAGCAGTTCTTC. It translates to CASSSWGDNEQFF.

This rearrangement joins TRBV18 to TRBJ1-1, with 9 bases fitting TRBD1. Germline lookup yields CDR1 KGHSH and CDR2 LQKENI. The trim removed 4 bases at V and 1 base at J, leaving 7 bases unmatched. The CDR3 is made up of 16 amino acids. CDR3 nucleotide sequence: TGTGCCAGCTCACAACAGGGGGCCGGGGGGAACACTGAAGCTTTCTTT. Its protein product is CASSQQGAGGNTEAFF.

The gene calls are TRBV21-1 and TRBJ2-5; TRBD2, as called in the table, went unchecked against the DNA. TRBV21-1 is a recognized pseudogene. This CDR3 is built from 13 residues. CDR3 DNA sequence: TGTGCCAGCAGCAGCCCGAGAGGGACTAAACCTTACTTC. It encodes CASSSPRGTKPYF.

The chain recombines TRBV24-1 with TRBJ2-1; a possible D gene is TRBD2 (7 bases). The germline V gene has CDR1 KGHDR and CDR2 SFDVKD. CDR3 length: 16 residues. V lost 2 bases and J lost 5, with 15 bases in between. Here the CDR3 DNA reads TGTGCCACCAGTGATTCCGAGAGGGGGGGTAACAATGAGCAGTTCTTC. It translates to CATSDSERGGNNEQFF.

This sequence joins TRBV6-2 or TRBV6-3 and TRBJ2-7; 14 positions agree with TRBD2. CDR3 length: 15 amino acids. V trimming: 2 bases; J trimming: 8 bases; junction bases outside the gene matches: 5. Germline V gene sequence: CDR1 MNHEY, CDR2 SVGEGT. CDR3 DNA sequence: TGTGCCAGCAGTTACGGGACTAGCGGGGGACTAAAGCAGTACTTC. The encoded protein is CASSYGTSGGLKQYF.

The chain employs TRBV28 and TRBJ1-2; TRBD1 matches at 8 bases. Losses at the gene ends were 6 bases for V and 2 bases for J; bases not matched to a gene: 8. Per the germline V gene, CDR1 is MDHEN and CDR2 is SYDVKM. The length of the CDR3 is 15 residues. Written as DNA, the CDR3 is TGTGCCAGCAGCCCTTTGGACAGGGACAACTATGGCTACACCTTC. It encodes CASSPLDRDNYGYTF.

This rearrangement joins TRBV10-3 to TRBJ2-7, with a possible D match to TRBD2 (5 bases). CDR1 is ENHRY, CDR2 SYGVKD, per germline. The CDR3 covers 11 residues. Deletions cut 5 bases from V and 6 bases from J, with 8 bases between. CDR3 sequence reads: CAISSRGEQYF. The CDR3 DNA sequence: TGTGCCATCAGTAGCCGGGGCGAGCAGTACTTC.

The chain carries TRBV4-2 and TRBJ2-1; no definite D call. CDR1 and CDR2 (germline): LGHNA, YNFKEQ. V gave up 1 base and J gave up 5 bases, with 12 bases separating them. The CDR3 spans 15 residues. The CDR3 spells CASSQVRSRNNEQFF. The CDR3 DNA sequence: TGTGCCAGCAGCCAAGTTAGAAGTCGCAACAATGAGCAGTTCTTC.

The genes are TRBV28 and TRBJ2-3; D might be TRBD1 (6 bases). CDR3 length equals 13 residues. CDR1 is MDHEN, CDR2 SYDVKM, per germline. V was cut by 5 bases and J by 6 bases, with 12 bases left in between. The CDR3 spells CASSPTGLDTQYF. CDR3 sequence (DNA): TGTGCCAGCAGTCCAACAGGGCTGGATACGCAGTATTTT.

The chain recombines TRBV5-6 with TRBJ1-3; D is undetermined. The CDR3 is made up of 17 amino acids. Trimming pared 4 bases from V and 0 bases from J, leaving 17 bases between. Germline CDR1 is SGHDT and CDR2 is YYEEEE. The CDR3 is CASSPLGGSPSGNTIYF. CDR3 bases: TGTGCCAGCAGCCCCCTCGGAGGGTCCCCCTCTGGAAACACCATATATTTT. The complete variable domain, with remaining parts taken from reference TRBV5-6 and TRBJ1-3, reads DAGVTQSPTHLIKTRGQQVTLRCSPKSGHDTVSWYQQALGQGPQFIFQYYEEEERQRGNFPDRFSGHQFPNYSSELNVNALLLGDSALYLCASSPLGGSPSGNTIYFGEGSWLTVV.